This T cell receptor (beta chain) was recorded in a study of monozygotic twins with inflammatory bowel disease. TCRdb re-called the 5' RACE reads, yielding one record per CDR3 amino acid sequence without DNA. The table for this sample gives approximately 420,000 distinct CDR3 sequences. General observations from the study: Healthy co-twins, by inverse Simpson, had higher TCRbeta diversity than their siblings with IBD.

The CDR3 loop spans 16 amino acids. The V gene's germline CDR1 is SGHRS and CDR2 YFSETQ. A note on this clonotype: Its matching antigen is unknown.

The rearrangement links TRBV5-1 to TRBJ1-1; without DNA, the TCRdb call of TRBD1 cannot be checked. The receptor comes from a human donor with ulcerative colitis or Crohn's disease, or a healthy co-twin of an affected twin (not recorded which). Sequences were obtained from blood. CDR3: CASSQSPGQLNTEAFF.